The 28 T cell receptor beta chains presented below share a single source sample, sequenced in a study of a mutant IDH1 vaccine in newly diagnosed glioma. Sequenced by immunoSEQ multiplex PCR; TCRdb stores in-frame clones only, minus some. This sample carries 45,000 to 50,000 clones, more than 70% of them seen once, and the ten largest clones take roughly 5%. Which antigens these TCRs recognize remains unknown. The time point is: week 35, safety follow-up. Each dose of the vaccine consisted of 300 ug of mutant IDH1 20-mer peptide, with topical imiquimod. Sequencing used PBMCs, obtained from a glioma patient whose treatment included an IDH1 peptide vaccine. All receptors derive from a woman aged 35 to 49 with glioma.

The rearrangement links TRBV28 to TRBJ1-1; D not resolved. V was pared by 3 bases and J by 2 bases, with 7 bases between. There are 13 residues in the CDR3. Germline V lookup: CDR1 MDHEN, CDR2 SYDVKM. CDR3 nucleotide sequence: TGTGCCAGCAGTTTCACCGGTAACACTGAAGCTTTCTTT. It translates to CASSFTGNTEAFF.

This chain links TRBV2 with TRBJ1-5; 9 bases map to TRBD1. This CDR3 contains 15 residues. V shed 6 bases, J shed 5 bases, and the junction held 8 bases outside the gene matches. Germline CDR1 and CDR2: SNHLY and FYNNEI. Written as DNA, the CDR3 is TGTGCCAGCAGGACGACAGGGGGAACCGATCAGCCCCAGCATTTT. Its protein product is CASRTTGGTDQPQHF.

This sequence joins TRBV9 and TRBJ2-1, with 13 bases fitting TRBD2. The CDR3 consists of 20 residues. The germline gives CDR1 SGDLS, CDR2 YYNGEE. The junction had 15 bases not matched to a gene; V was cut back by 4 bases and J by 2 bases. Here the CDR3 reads CASSKGSGLAGLGAYNEQFF. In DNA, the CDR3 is TGTGCCAGCAGCAAGGGGTCGGGACTAGCGGGATTGGGAGCCTACAATGAGCAGTTCTTC.

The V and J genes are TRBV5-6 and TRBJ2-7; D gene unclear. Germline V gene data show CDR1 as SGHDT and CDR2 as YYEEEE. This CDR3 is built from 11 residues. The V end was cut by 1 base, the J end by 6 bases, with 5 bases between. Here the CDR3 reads CASSLFTEQYF. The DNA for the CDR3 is TGTGCCAGCAGCTTGTTCACCGAGCAGTACTTC.

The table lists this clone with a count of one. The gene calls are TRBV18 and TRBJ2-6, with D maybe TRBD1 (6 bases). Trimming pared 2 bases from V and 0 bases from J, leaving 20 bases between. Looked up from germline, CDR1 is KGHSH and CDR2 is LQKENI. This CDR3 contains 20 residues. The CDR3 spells CASSPLFGTPDSSGANVLTF. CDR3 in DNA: TGTGCCAGCTCACCATTATTTGGGACCCCGGACAGCTCTGGGGCCAACGTCCTGACTTTC. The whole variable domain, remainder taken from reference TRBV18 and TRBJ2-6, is NAGVMQNPRHLVRRRGQEARLRCSPMKGHSHVYWYRQLPEEGLKFMVYLQKENIIDESGMPKERFSAEFPKEGPSILRIQQVVRGDSAAYFCASSPLFGTPDSSGANVLTFGAGSRLTVL.

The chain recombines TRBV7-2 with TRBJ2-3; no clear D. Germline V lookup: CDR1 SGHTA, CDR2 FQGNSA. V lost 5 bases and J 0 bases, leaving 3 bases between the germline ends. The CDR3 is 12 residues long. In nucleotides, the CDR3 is TGTGCCAGCAGCGTAAGCACAGATACGCAGTATTTT. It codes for CASSVSTDTQYF. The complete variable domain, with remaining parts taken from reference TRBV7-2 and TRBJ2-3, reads GAGVSQSPSNKVTEKGKDVELRCDPISGHTALYWYRQSLGQGLEFLIYFQGNSAPDKSGLPSDRFSAERTGGSVSTLTIQRTQQEDSAVYLCASSVSTDTQYFGPGTRLTVL.

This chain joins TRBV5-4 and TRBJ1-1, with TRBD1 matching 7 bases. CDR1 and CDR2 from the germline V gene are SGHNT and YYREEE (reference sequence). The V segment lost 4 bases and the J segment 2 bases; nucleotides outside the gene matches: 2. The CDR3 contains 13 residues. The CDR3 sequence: CASSNRGNTEAFF. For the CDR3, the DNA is TGTGCCAGCAGCAACAGGGGAAACACTGAAGCTTTCTTT.

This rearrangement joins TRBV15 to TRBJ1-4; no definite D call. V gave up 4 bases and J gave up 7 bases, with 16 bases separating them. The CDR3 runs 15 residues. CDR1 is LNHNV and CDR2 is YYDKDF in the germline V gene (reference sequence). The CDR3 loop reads CATSKGPGFSEKLFF. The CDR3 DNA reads TGTGCCACCAGCAAGGGTCCGGGGTTCAGTGAAAAACTGTTTTTT.

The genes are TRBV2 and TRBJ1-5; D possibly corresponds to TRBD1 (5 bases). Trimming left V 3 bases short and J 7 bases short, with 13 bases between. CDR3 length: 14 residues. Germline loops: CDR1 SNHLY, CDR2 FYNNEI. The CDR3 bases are TGTGCCAGCAGTGATTGGGGGTTCGGCCAGCCCCAGCATTTT. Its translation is CASSDWGFGQPQHF.

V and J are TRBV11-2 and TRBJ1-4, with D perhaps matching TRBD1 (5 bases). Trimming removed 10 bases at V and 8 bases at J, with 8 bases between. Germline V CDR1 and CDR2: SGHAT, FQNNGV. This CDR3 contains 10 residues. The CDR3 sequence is CATGGEKLFF. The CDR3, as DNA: TGTGCCACGGGGGGAGAAAAACTGTTTTTT. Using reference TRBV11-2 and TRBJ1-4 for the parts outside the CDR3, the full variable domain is EAGVAQSPRYKIIEKRQSVAFWCNPISGHATLYWYQQILGQGPKLLIQFQNNGVVDDSQLPKDRFSAERLKGVDSTLKIQPAKLEDSAVYLCATGGEKLFFGSGTQLSVL.

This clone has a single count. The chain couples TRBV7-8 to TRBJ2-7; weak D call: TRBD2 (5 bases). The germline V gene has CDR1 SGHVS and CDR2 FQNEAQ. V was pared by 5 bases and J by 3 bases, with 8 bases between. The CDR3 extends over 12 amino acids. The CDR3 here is CASSGRGYEQYF. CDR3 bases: TGTGCCAGCAGCGGACGGGGCTACGAGCAGTACTTC. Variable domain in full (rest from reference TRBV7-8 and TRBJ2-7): GAGVSQSPRYKVAKRGQDVALRCDPISGHVSLFWYQQALGQGPEFLTYFQNEAQLDKSGLPSDRFFAERPEGSVSTLKIQRTQQEDSAVYLCASSGRGYEQYFGPGTRLTVT.

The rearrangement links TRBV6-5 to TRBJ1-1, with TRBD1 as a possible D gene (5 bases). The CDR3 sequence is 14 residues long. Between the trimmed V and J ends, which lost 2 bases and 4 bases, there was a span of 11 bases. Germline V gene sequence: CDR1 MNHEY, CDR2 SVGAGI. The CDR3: CASSYRQGSTEAFF. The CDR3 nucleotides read TGTGCCAGCAGTTACAGGCAGGGAAGCACTGAAGCTTTCTTT.

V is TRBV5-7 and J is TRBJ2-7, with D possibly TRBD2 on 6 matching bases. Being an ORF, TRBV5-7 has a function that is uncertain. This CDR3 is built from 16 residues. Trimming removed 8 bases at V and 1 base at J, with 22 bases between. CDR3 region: CARRFPGREYSYEQYF. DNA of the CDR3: TGTGCCAGAAGGTTCCCCGGGCGGGAATATTCCTACGAGCAGTACTTC.

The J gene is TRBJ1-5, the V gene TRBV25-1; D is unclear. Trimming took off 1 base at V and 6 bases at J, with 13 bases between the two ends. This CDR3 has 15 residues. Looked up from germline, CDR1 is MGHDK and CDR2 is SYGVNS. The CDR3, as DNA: TGTGCCAGCAGTGAATTATCGGAATATGGTCAGCCCCAGCATTTT. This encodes CASSELSEYGQPQHF.

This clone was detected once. This CDR3 reads CASSVRDRANEQFF. The CDR3 DNA follows: TGTGCCAGCAGCGTCCGGGACAGGGCCAATGAGCAGTTCTTC. The chain uses TRBV9 and TRBJ2-1; 9 bases are a match to TRBD1. CDR3 size: 14 residues. J was trimmed by 6 bases and V by 2 bases; bases with no gene match: 3. Germline V lookup: CDR1 SGDLS, CDR2 YYNGEE.

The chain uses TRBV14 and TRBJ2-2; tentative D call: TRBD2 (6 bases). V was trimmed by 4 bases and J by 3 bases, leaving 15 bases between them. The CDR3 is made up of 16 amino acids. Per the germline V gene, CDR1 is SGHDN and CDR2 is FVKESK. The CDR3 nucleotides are TGTGCCAGCAGCCCCTGGGGCGGGAAAGACACCGGGGAGCTGTTTTTT. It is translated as CASSPWGGKDTGELFF.

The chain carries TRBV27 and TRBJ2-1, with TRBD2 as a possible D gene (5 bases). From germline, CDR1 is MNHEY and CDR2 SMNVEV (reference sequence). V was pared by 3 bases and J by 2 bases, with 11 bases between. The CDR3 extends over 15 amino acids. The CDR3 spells CASSFTGVAYNEQFF. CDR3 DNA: TGTGCCAGCAGTTTTACCGGGGTCGCCTACAATGAGCAGTTCTTC.

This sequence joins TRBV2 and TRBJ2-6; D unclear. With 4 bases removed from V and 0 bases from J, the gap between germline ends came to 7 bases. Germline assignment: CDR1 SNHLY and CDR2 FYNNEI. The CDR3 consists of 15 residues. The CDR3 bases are TGTGCCAGCAGTGGCAGTAACTCTGGGGCCAACGTCCTGACTTTC. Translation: CASSGSNSGANVLTF.

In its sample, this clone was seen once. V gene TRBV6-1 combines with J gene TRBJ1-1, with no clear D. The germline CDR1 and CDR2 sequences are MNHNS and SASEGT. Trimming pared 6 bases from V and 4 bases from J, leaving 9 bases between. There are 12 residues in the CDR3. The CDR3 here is CASRNGPTEAFF. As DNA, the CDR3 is TGTGCCAGCAGAAATGGGCCCACTGAAGCTTTCTTT.

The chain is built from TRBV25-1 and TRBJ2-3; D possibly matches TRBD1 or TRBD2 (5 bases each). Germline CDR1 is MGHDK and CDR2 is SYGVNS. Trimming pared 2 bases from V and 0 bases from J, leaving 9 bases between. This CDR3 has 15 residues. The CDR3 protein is CASSEPWGSTDTQYF. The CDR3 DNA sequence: TGTGCCAGCAGTGAACCGTGGGGGAGCACAGATACGCAGTATTTT.

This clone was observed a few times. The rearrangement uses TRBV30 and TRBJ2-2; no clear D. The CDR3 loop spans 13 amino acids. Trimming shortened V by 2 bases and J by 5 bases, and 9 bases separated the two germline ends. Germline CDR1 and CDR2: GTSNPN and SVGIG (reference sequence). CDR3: CAWSLTVTGELFF. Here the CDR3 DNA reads TGTGCCTGGAGTTTGACGGTGACCGGGGAGCTGTTTTTT.

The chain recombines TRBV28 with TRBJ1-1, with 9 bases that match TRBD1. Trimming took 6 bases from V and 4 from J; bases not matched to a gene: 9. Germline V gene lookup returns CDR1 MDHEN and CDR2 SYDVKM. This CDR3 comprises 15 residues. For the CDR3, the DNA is TGTGCCAGCAGCCCCGGAGAGGACAGGGGCACTGAAGCTTTCTTT. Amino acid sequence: CASSPGEDRGTEAFF.

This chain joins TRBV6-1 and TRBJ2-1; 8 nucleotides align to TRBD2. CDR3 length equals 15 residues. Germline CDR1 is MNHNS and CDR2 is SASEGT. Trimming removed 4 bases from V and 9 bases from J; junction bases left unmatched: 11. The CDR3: CASSVSGGPSLEQFF. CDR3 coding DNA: TGTGCCAGCAGTGTCAGCGGGGGCCCGTCCCTTGAGCAGTTCTTC.

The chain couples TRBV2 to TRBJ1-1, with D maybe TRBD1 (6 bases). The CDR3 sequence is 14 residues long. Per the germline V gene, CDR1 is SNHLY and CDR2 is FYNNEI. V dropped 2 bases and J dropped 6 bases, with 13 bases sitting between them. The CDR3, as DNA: TGTGCCAGCAGTGAAATGGGGGGCTACGCTGAAGCTTTCTTT. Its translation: CASSEMGGYAEAFF.

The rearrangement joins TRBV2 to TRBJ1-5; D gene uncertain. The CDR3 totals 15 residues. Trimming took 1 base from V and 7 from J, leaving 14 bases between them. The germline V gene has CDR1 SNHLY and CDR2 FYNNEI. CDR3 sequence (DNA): TGTGCCAGCAGTGAAGGTGGATTGGGCGGACAGCCCCAGCATTTT. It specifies CASSEGGLGGQPQHF.

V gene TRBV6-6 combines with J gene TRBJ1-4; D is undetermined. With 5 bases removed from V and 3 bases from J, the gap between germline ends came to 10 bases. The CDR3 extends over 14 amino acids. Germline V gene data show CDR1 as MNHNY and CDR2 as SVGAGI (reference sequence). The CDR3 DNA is TGTGCCAGCAGTCTAGCGGGGTCTAATGAAAAACTGTTTTTT. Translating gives CASSLAGSNEKLFF.

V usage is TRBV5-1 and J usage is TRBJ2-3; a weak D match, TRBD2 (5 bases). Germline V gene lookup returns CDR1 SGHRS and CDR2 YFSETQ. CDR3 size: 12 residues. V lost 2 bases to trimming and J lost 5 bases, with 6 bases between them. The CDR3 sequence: CASSLGGDTQYF. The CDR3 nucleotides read TGCGCCAGCAGCTTAGGAGGAGATACGCAGTATTTT.

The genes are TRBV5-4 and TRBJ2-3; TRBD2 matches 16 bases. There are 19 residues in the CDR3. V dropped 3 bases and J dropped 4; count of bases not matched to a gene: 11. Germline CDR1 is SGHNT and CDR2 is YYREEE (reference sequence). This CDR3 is CASSSTGTSGRAGSDTQYF. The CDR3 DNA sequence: TGTGCCAGCAGCTCAACCGGGACTAGCGGGAGGGCGGGGTCAGATACGCAGTATTTT. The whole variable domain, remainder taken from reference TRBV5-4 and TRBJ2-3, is ETGVTQSPTHLIKTRGQQVTLRCSSQSGHNTVSWYQQALGQGPQFIFQYYREEENGRGNFPPRFSGLQFPNYSSELNVNALELDDSALYLCASSSTGTSGRAGSDTQYFGPGTRLTVL.